The 24 T cell receptor beta chains below come from one sample, sequenced in a study of blood T cells in healthy people across ages. The second PCR ran about 7 to 12 cycles with a sample-barcoded 5' primer and J-beta primers. A single record per CDR3 protein comes from TCRdb applying MiXCR to the 5' RACE reads. The profile covers under 700,000 distinct CDR3 sequences, with 20% to 30% appearing a single time and 8.5% to 9.5% taken by the ten largest. This sample also belongs to another study, concerning T cells of mothers and their children.

The sequencing sample was made of blood. These receptors were taken from a boy between 10 and 17 years old in good health.

J is TRBJ2-1 and V is TRBV21-1; the table's TRBD1 call for D was not verified on the DNA. TRBJ2-7 matches the DNA end more closely, so the J call is doubtful. TRBV21-1 is noted as a pseudogene. This CDR3 is 15 amino acids long. In DNA, the CDR3 is TGTGCCAGCAGCAAAGGGGACAGGGCCTACTACGAGCAGTACTTC. Translation: CASSKGDRAYYEQYF.

This clonotype appeared a few times. The genes are TRBV29-1 and TRBJ2-2; D unclear. This CDR3 region has 12 residues. V gave up 2 bases and J gave up 2 bases, with 3 bases separating them. Germline V gene sequence: CDR1 SQVTM, CDR2 ANQGSEA. In nucleotides, the CDR3 is TGCAGCGTTGAAAGCAACACCGGGGAGCTGTTTTTT. It encodes CSVESNTGELFF.

Only a few counts were recorded for this clonotype. The chain employs TRBV3-1 and TRBJ2-1; 7 positions match TRBD2. After removal of 8 bases from V and 2 bases from J, the junction contained 6 bases not matched to a gene. Germline CDR1 and CDR2: LGHDT and YNNKEL (reference sequence). The CDR3 runs 14 residues. The CDR3, as DNA: TGTGCCAGCGGCCCCGGGACTACCTACAATGAGCAGTTCTTC. Translated: CASGPGTTYNEQFF.

Comments on this clonotype: A junction end diverges from the germline sequence, so it may reflect a read error. CDR3 sequence (DNA): TGTGCCAGCAGCCAAGGCGGGACAGGGGACACCGGGGAGATGTTTTTT. Translation: CASSQGGTGDTGEMFF. The V and J genes are TRBV7-9 and TRBJ2-2; 10 bases line up with TRBD1. CDR3 length: 16 residues. CDR1 and CDR2 from the germline V gene are SEHNR and FQNEAQ (reference sequence).

V and J are TRBV28 and TRBJ2-3, with 9 bases that match TRBD1. The V gene's germline CDR1 is MDHEN and CDR2 SYDVKM. The CDR3 runs 18 residues. The J segment lost 0 bases and the V segment lost 6 bases, leaving 13 bases of the junction unmatched. The CDR3 sequence: CASSLWDREVPSTDTQYF. The CDR3 nucleotides are TGTGCCAGCAGCCTCTGGGACAGGGAAGTCCCTAGCACAGATACGCAGTATTTT.

This clonotype was detected a few times. The chain employs TRBV4-1 and TRBJ2-2, with D uncertain. The CDR3 runs to 15 residues. Per germline, CDR1 MGHRA and CDR2 YSYEKL. V lost 3 bases and J lost 8, with 16 bases in between. As DNA, the CDR3 is TGCGCCAGCAGCCAGATTTACTCCGCCGCTGGGGAGCTGTTTTTT. Its translation: CASSQIYSAAGELFF.

The chain links TRBV4-3 to TRBJ1-2, with 7 positions matching TRBD1. In germline, CDR1 is LGHNA, CDR2 YSLEER. The V and J ends lost 0 bases and 4 bases, in that order; junction bases with no gene match: 11. CDR3 length equals 17 residues. CDR3 loop: CASSQDFGDRAAYGYTF. In DNA, the CDR3 is TGCGCCAGCAGCCAAGATTTTGGAGACAGGGCGGCCTATGGCTACACCTTC.

In its sample, this clonotype was seen a few times. The genes are TRBV20-1 and TRBJ2-1, with a weak D call TRBD2 (5 bases). The ends were cut back, 2 bases at V and 7 bases at J, with 9 bases in the middle. This CDR3 contains 12 residues. CDR1 and CDR2 from the germline V gene are DFQATT and SNEGSKA (reference sequence). In DNA, the CDR3 is TGCAGTGCTAGATACCGGAGGAATGAGCAGTTCTTC. Translated: CSARYRRNEQFF.

The chain is built from TRBV20-1 and TRBJ2-7; D is ambiguous. The germline V gene encodes CDR1 DFQATT and CDR2 SNEGSKA (reference sequence). The CDR3 has 15 residues. Trimming shortened V by 6 bases and J by 0 bases, and 18 bases separated the two germline ends. As DNA, the CDR3 is TGCAGTGCCATCAGACCCCTAGGGTCCTCCTACGAGCAGTACTTC. This gives the protein CSAIRPLGSSYEQYF.

This clonotype was counted ten times or more. This chain links TRBV7-6 with TRBJ1-1; TRBD1 is a possible D gene (5 bases). V was shortened by 7 bases and J by 1 base, with 13 bases between the two germline ends. There are 14 residues in the CDR3. Germline V CDR1 and CDR2: SGHVS, FNYEAQ. The CDR3 nucleotides are TGTGCCAGCAACCGACCCGGACAGAACACTGAAGCTTTCTTT. This gives the protein CASNRPGQNTEAFF.

The chain has TRBV7-2 and TRBJ2-6; the D gene is possibly TRBD2 (6 bases). The CDR3 extends over 15 amino acids. Germline lookup yields CDR1 SGHTA and CDR2 FQGNSA. With 4 bases removed from V and 10 bases from J, the gap between germline ends came to 17 bases. The CDR3 DNA sequence: TGTGCCAGCAGCTCTCGGGGAGGACGGGTAAACGTCCTGACTTTC. Its translation is CASSSRGGRVNVLTF.

This clonotype was picked up a small number of times. This chain links TRBV28 with TRBJ1-2; 7 nucleotides line up with TRBD1. Germline V gives CDR1 MDHEN, CDR2 SYDVKM. V shed 3 bases and J 0 bases; nucleotides not matched to a gene: 7. The CDR3 is made up of 16 amino acids. The CDR3 is CASSLAGTVTNYGYTF. The CDR3 region has the DNA TGTGCCAGCAGTTTGGCCGGGACAGTTACTAACTATGGCTACACCTTC.

There are many counts of this clonotype. V is TRBV15 and J is TRBJ1-4, with TRBD1 as a possible D gene (6 bases). The ends were cut back, 0 bases at V and 8 bases at J, with 16 bases in the middle. Germline-derived CDR1 and CDR2 are LNHNV and YYDKDF (reference sequence). The CDR3 covers 16 residues. The CDR3 DNA reads TGTGCCACCAGCAGAGAGAAGTACAGGGTAGGGGAAAAACTGTTTTTT. Protein sequence: CATSREKYRVGEKLFF.

The chain recombines TRBV4-3 with TRBJ1-4, with a possible D match to TRBD1 (5 bases). Trimming stripped 0 bases from V and 7 bases from J, with 12 bases between. This CDR3 region has 15 residues. Germline CDR1 and CDR2: LGHNA and YSLEER. The DNA for the CDR3 is TGCGCCAGCAGCCAAGATGCGGGGGAGGGTGAAAAACTGTTTTTT. Translated, it gives CASSQDAGEGEKLFF.

The V and J genes are TRBV4-3 and TRBJ1-1; possibly TRBD1 for D (6 bases). Germline CDR1 LGHNA, CDR2 YSLEER. The CDR3 extends over 21 amino acids. The germline V and J ends were trimmed by 0 bases and 2 bases, with 28 bases remaining between them. CDR3 coding DNA: TGCGCCAGCAGCCAAGATGGAGTTACAAGATTGTCCGGCAGGGGAAACACTGAAGCTTTCTTT. Its protein is CASSQDGVTRLSGRGNTEAFF.

In the case of this clonotype: One end of the junction does not line up with germline, which may come from a read error. The chain employs TRBV7-8 and TRBJ2-2, with 8 bases aligning to TRBD2. CDR1 and CDR2 from the germline V gene are SGHVS and FQNEAQ. The length of the CDR3 is 16 residues. The CDR3 here is CASSLLSGVNTGELFF. For the CDR3, the DNA is TGTGCTAGCAGCTTGCTTAGCGGGGTTAACACCGGGGAGCTGTTTTTT.

This clonotype turned up a few times. The rearrangement links TRBV28 to TRBJ1-1, with D unclear. The CDR3 is 15 amino acids. Germline V gene lookup returns CDR1 MDHEN and CDR2 SYDVKM. V was trimmed by 5 bases and J by 0 bases, leaving 13 bases between them. CDR3 region: CASSTRPRMNTEAFF. The CDR3 coding sequence is TGTGCCAGCAGTACTCGGCCGAGAATGAACACTGAAGCTTTCTTT. The full variable domain, in which reference TRBV28 and TRBJ1-1 provide the parts outside the CDR3, is DVKVTQSSRYLVKRTGEKVFLECVQDMDHENMFWYRQDPGLGLRLIYFSYDVKMKEKGDIPEGYSVSREKKERFSLILESASTNQTSMYLCASSTRPRMNTEAFFGQGTRLTVV.

This clonotype showed up just a few times. CDR3 DNA sequence: TGTGCCAGCAGCAGCAGACAGTCGGGGGAGACCCAGTACTTC. This sequence encodes CASSSRQSGETQYF. The rearrangement uses TRBV7-9 and TRBJ2-5; D tentatively fits TRBD1 or TRBD2 (5 bases each). Looked up from germline, CDR1 is SEHNR and CDR2 is FQNEAQ (reference sequence). Trimming left V 5 bases short and J 5 bases short, with 15 bases between. CDR3 size: 14 residues.

This chain connects TRBV2 to TRBJ1-5; maybe TRBD1 (5 bases). From germline, CDR1 is SNHLY and CDR2 FYNNEI. The CDR3 totals 13 residues. V lost 4 bases, J lost 3 bases, and 7 bases lay in between. In DNA form, the CDR3 reads TGTGCCAGCAGTGGACAGAACAATCAGCCCCAGCATTTT. Translated: CASSGQNNQPQHF.

The V and J genes are TRBV28 and TRBJ1-4; a weak D match, TRBD1 (5 bases). The CDR3 contains 18 residues. Germline values: CDR1 MDHEN, CDR2 SYDVKM. V lost 2 bases and J 0 bases, leaving 16 bases between the germline ends. The CDR3 spells CASSLGYGGAATNEKLFF. The CDR3 DNA follows: TGTGCCAGCAGTTTAGGGTACGGGGGTGCTGCAACTAATGAAAAACTGTTTTTT. Full variable domain (remainder filled in from reference TRBV28 and TRBJ1-4): DVKVTQSSRYLVKRTGEKVFLECVQDMDHENMFWYRQDPGLGLRLIYFSYDVKMKEKGDIPEGYSVSREKKERFSLILESASTNQTSMYLCASSLGYGGAATNEKLFFGSGTQLSVL.

This clonotype was seen only a few times. The chain couples TRBV20-1 to TRBJ2-7; 15 nucleotides line up with TRBD2. The CDR3 contains 19 residues. V was pared by 3 bases and J by 0 bases, with 12 bases of the junction left unmatched. Germline-derived CDR1 and CDR2 are DFQATT and SNEGSKA (reference sequence). The CDR3 nucleotides read TGCAGTGCTAGCGCTCTCGGGACTAGCGGGAGGACGAGCTCCTACGAGCAGTACTTC. Translating it yields CSASALGTSGRTSSYEQYF.

The chain links TRBV7-3 to TRBJ1-1; 7 positions agree with TRBD1. The CDR3 runs to 14 residues. Trimming at V came to 2 bases and at J to 4 bases, leaving 4 bases not matched to a gene. Germline V gene sequence: CDR1 SGHTA, CDR2 FQGTGA. DNA for the CDR3: TGTGCCAGCAGCTTATCACAGGGGTCCACTGAAGCTTTCTTT. Amino acids: CASSLSQGSTEAFF.

The sample holds a few counts of this clonotype. The chain is built from TRBV28 and TRBJ1-3; 10 bases fit TRBD1. J gave up 2 bases and V 10 bases, and 5 bases lay outside the gene matches. The CDR3 runs 14 residues. CDR1 is MDHEN, CDR2 SYDVKM, per germline. CDR3 coding DNA: TGTGCCACGCTGGACAGGGGGACTGGAAACACCATATATTTT. Its translation: CATLDRGTGNTIYF.

J is TRBJ2-3 and V is TRBV28; TRBD2 matches at 12 bases. V was clipped by 7 bases and J by 3 bases; unmatched bases: 8. Germline V lookup: CDR1 MDHEN, CDR2 SYDVKM. The CDR3 contains 16 residues. CDR3 nucleotide sequence: TGTGCCAGCACCCGAACTAGCGGGAGGCGGACAGATACGCAGTATTTT. Its protein product is CASTRTSGRRTDTQYF.